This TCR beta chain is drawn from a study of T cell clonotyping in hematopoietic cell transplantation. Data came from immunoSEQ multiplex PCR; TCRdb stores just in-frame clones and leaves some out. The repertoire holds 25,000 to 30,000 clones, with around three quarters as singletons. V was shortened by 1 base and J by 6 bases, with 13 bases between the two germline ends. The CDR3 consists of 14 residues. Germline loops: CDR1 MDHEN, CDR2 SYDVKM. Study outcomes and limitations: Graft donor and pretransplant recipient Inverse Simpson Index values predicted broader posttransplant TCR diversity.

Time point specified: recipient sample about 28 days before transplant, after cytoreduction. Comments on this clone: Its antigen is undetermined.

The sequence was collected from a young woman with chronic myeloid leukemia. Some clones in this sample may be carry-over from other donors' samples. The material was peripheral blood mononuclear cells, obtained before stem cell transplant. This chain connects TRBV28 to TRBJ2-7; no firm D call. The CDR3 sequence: CASSLYGSRVEQYF. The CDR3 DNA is TGTGCCAGCAGTTTATACGGAAGTAGGGTCGAGCAGTACTTC.